Sequencing of this T cell receptor beta chain was carried out in a study of T-cell reconstitution after alpha-beta-depleted transplantation in children. General study points: By about two months after transplant, alpha-beta T cells reportedly arose from several hundred graft clones that had expanded. For some patients, TCRbeta diversity was high at day 60 because of recipient T cells and thymic progenitors that survived. T cells produced anew were the main source of T-cell counts and diversity one year after transplant.

Preparation of the TCRbeta library used unique molecular identifiers. From the PCR reads, TCRdb called clonotypes with MiXCR, one entry per CDR3 protein. This table holds 240,000 or so distinct CDR3 sequences, 8.2% found once. This clonotype was found once. Its antigen is undetermined. A much larger clone lies one base from this, so it may be a read error. Germline CDR1 and CDR2: MNHEY and SVGAGI. The CDR3 covers 16 residues. This clonotype originated in a male patient aged 10 to 17 who had a stem cell transplant for acute lymphoblastic leukemia, so the T cells may come from the graft donor. V usage is TRBV6-5 and J usage is TRBJ2-7; D is perhaps TRBD2 (7 bases). The source material was PBMCs, mostly from graft donor cells, sampled 180 days after TCRalphabeta/CD19-depleted stem cell transplant. The CDR3, as DNA: TGTGCCAGCAGTTACTCTGAGGGGGGGGTTTCCTACGGGCAGTACTTC. It encodes CASSYSEGGVSYGQYF.